The following is a T cell receptor beta chain sequence with its context. This entry belongs to a study of blood T cell repertoires in COVID-19. Across the study: Material from acute and convalescent COVID-19 was sourced from the United States, Italy and Spain.

The germline CDR1 and CDR2 sequences are LNHDA and SQIVND (reference sequence). The CDR3 has 17 amino acids. Trimming left V 11 bases short and J 9 bases short, with 31 bases between. Per the original data handling: Quantification of nucleated cells was approximated via reference gene primer amplification. Assay used: immunoSEQ multiplex PCR; TCRdb lists only in-frame clones, some missing. V and J calls and clone size come straight from that table; D and trimming were deduced from the DNA. The table includes roughly 200,000 clones, more than 75% detected once. Seattle patient enrollment occurred during active infection, with longitudinal follow-up thereafter.

The TCR originated in a person aged 70 to 85 with COVID-19, enrolled during active disease. Input material: peripheral blood. The rearrangement links TRBV19 to TRBJ2-2; TRBD1 is a possible D gene (6 bases). The CDR3 spells CASAKRGQPALTRELFF. CDR3 in DNA: TGTGCCTCGGCAAAAAGGGGACAACCCGCGTTAACCCGGGAGCTGTTTTTT. The complete variable domain, with remaining parts taken from reference TRBV19 and TRBJ2-2, reads DGGITQSPKYLFRKEGQNVTLSCEQNLNHDAMYWYRQDPGQGLRLIYYSQIVNDFQKGDIAEGYSVSREKKESFPLTVTSAQKNPTAFYLCASAKRGQPALTRELFFGEGSRLTVL.